Ten or more counts support the clone carrying this T cell receptor (beta chain). The entry originates in a study of T cells in Graves' hyperthyroidism and ophthalmopathy. Amplified TCR beta CDR3 regions came from RNA transcripts. First-round RT-PCR of the TCR CDR3 relied on the HTBI primer set. One entry per CDR3 protein results from TCRdb running MiXCR on the multiplex PCR reads. The sample shows about half a million distinct CDR3 sequences, less than 20% of them seen only once. CDR3 length: 13 amino acids. The germline CDR1 and CDR2 sequences are DFQATT and SNEGSKA (reference sequence). V was cut by 0 bases and J by 4 bases, with 9 bases left in between.

This clonotype originated in a man aged 40-49 years with Graves' ophthalmopathy. The chain links TRBV20-1 to TRBJ1-1; D ambiguous. Source material: blood. DNA for the CDR3: TGCAGTGCTAGAGATGGGAGGGCCACTGAAGCTTTCTTT. It encodes CSARDGRATEAFF.